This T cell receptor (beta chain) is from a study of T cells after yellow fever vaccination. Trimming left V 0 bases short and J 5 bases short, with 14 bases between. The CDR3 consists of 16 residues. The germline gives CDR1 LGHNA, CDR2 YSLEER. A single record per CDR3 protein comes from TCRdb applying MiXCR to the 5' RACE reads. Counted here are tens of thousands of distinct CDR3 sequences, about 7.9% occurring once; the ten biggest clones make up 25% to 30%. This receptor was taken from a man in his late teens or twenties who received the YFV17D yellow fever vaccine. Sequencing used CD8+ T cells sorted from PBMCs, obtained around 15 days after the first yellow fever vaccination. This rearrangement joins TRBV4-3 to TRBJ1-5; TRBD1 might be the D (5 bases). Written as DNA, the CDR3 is TGCGCCAGCAGCCAAGATTGGGGGAGCAGGGATCAGCCCCAGCATTTT. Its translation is CASSQDWGSRDQPQHF.